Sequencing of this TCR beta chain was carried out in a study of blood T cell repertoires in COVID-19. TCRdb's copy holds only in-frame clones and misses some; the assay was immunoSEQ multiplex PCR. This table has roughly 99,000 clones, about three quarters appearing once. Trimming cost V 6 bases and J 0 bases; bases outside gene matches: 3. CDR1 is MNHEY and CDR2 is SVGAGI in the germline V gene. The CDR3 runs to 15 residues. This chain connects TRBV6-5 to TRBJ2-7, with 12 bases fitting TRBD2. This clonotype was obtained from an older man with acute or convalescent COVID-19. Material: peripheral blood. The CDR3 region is CASRLAGGPSYEQYF. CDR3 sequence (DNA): TGTGCCAGCAGACTAGCGGGGGGCCCCTCCTACGAGCAGTACTTC.